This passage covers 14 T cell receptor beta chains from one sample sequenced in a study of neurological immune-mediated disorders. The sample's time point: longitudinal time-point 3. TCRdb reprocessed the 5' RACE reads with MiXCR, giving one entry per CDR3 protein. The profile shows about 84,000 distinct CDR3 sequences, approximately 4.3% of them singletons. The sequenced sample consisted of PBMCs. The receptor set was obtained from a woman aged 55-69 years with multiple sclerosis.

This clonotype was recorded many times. CDR3 DNA sequence: TGCAGCTCCCGGGGCGGGGGTGGAGAGACCCAGTACTTC. Protein sequence: CSSRGGGGETQYF. The chain employs TRBV29-1 and TRBJ2-5; 7 nucleotides line up with TRBD2. V was pared by 8 bases and J by 4 bases, with 10 bases of the junction left unmatched. This CDR3 contains 13 residues. Germline assignment: CDR1 SQVTM and CDR2 ANQGSEA.

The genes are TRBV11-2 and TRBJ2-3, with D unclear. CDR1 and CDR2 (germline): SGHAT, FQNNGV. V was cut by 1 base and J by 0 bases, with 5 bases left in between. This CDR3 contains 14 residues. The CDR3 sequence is CASSLVISTDTQYF. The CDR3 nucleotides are TGTGCCAGCAGCTTAGTAATAAGCACAGATACGCAGTATTTT.

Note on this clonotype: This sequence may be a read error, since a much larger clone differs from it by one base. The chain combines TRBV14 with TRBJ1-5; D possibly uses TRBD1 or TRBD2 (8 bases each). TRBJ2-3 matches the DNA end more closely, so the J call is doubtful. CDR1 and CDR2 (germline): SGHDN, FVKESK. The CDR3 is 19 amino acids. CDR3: CASTVRGGQAFYSNQPQYF. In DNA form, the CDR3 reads TGTGCCAGCACGGTCCGGGGGGGACAGGCATTTTATAGCAATCAGCCCCAGTATTTT.

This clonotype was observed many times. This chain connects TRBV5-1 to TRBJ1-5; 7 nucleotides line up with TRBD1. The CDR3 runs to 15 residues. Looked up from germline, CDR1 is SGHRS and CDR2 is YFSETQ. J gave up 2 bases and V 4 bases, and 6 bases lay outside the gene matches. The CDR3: CASSPGTEGNQPQHF. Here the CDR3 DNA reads TGCGCCAGCAGCCCCGGGACAGAGGGCAATCAGCCCCAGCATTTT.

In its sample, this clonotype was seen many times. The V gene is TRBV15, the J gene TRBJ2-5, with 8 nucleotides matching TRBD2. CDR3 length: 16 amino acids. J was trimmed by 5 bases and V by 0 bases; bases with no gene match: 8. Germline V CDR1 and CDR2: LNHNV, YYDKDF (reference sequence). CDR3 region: CATSRDPGGVGETQYF. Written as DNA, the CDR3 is TGTGCCACCAGCAGAGATCCGGGGGGGGTAGGCGAGACCCAGTACTTC.

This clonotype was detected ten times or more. The CDR3 loop reads CASSDGKLAGGVETQYF. Written as DNA, the CDR3 is TGTGCCAGCAGTGACGGCAAATTAGCGGGGGGGGTGGAGACCCAGTACTTC. This chain uses TRBV25-1 with TRBJ2-5, with 11 bases that match TRBD2. J gave up 5 bases and V 3 bases, and 11 bases lay outside the gene matches. CDR1 is MGHDK and CDR2 is SYGVNS in the germline V gene. This CDR3 has 17 amino acids. The full variable domain, in which reference TRBV25-1 and TRBJ2-5 provide the parts outside the CDR3, is EADIYQTPRYLVIGTGKKITLECSQTMGHDKMYWYQQDPGMELHLIHYSYGVNSTEKGDLSSESTVSRIRTEHFPLTLESARPSHTSQYLCASSDGKLAGGVETQYFGPGTRLLVL.

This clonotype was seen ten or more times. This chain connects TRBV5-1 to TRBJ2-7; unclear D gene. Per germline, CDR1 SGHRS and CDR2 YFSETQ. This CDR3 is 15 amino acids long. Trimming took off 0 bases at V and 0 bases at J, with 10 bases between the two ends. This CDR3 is CASSLARSLSYEQYF. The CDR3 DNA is TGCGCCAGCAGCTTGGCACGGTCCCTCTCCTACGAGCAGTACTTC.

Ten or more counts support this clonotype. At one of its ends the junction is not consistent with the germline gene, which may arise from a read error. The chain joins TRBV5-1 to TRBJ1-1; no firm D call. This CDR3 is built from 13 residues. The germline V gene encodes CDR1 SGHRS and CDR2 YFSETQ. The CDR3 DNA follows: TGTGCCAGCAGCTTAGCGGTGAACACTGAAGCTTTCTTT. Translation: CASSLAVNTEAFF.

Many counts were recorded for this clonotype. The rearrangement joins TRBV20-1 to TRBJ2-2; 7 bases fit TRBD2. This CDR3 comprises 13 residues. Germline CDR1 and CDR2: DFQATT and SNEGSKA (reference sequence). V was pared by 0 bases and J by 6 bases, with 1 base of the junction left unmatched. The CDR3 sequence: CSARDRGAGELFF. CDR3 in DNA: TGCAGTGCTAGAGATCGGGGGGCCGGGGAGCTGTTTTTT.

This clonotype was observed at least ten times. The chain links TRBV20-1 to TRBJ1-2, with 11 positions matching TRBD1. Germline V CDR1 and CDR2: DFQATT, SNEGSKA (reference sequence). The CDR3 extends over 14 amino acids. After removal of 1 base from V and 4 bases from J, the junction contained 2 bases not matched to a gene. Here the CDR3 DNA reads TGCAGTGCTAGAGGGGACAGGGGGTTCTATGGCTACACCTTC. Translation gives CSARGDRGFYGYTF.

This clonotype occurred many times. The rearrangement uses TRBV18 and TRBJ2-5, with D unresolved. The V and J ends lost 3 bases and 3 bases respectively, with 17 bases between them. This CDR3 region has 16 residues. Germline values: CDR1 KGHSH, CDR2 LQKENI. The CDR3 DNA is TGTGCCAGCTCACCGGTCCTAGAGCTTATCGAAGAGACCCAGTACTTC. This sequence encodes CASSPVLELIEETQYF.

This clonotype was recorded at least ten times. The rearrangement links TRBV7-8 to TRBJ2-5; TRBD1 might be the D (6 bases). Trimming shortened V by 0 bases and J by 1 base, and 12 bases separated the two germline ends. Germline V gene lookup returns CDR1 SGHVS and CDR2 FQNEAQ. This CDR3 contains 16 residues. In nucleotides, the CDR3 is TGTGCCAGCAGCTTAGCGCCCAGGGGATTCCAAGAGACCCAGTACTTC. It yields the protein CASSLAPRGFQETQYF.

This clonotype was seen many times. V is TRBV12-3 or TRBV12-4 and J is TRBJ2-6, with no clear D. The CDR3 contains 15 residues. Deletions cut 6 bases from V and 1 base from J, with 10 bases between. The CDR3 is CASRADISGANVLTF. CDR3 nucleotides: TGTGCCAGCAGAGCCGACATATCTGGGGCCAACGTCCTGACTTTC.

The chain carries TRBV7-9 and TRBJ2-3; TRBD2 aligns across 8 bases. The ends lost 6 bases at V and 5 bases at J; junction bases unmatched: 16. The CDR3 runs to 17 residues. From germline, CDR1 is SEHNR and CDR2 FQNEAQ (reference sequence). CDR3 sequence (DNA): TGTGCCAGCAGTTTTAGAACCTCACGGGGGGGCCGAGATACGCAGTATTTT. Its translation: CASSFRTSRGGRDTQYF.